This passage covers 21 T cell receptor beta chains from one sample sequenced in a study of T cells in Graves' hyperthyroidism and ophthalmopathy. The CDR3 regions of TCR beta were amplified from RNA transcripts. First-round RT-PCR targeting the TCR CDR3 was performed with the HTBI primer set. TCRdb called the multiplex PCR reads again in MiXCR, with one record for every CDR3 protein. Among roughly 380,000 distinct CDR3 sequences, 15% to 20% were seen once, and the ten largest hold about 4%. The sample was blood. These receptors all stem from a young woman with Graves' hyperthyroidism.

This chain joins TRBV12-3 or TRBV12-4 and TRBJ2-5, with 9 bases lining up with TRBD1. The CDR3 totals 18 residues. J lost 0 bases, V lost 1 base, and 9 bases had no gene match. CDR3 loop: CASSLGQGGIDHQETQYF. The CDR3 coding sequence is TGTGCCAGCAGTTTAGGACAGGGGGGCATTGACCACCAAGAGACCCAGTACTTC.

This clonotype was detected ten times or more. The rearrangement joins TRBV20-1 to TRBJ1-1; D is undetermined. V lost 2 bases to trimming and J lost 1 base, with 8 bases between them. There are 13 residues in the CDR3. Germline V gives CDR1 DFQATT, CDR2 SNEGSKA (reference sequence). In nucleotides, the CDR3 is TGCAGTGCTAGAAACAGCTCGAACACTGAAGCTTTCTTT. Translating gives CSARNSSNTEAFF.

This clonotype was picked up many times. CDR3 protein: CASSSYAGSLAQGTEAFF. The CDR3 nucleotides are TGTGCCAGCAGCTCTTACGCCGGAAGCTTAGCCCAGGGCACTGAAGCTTTCTTT. The chain is built from TRBV11-1 and TRBJ1-1; the D gene is possibly TRBD1 (5 bases). Germline CDR1 reads SGHAT; CDR2 reads FQDESV (reference sequence). V was trimmed by 4 bases and J by 4 bases, leaving 25 bases between them. The CDR3 is 18 residues long.

The chain combines TRBV27 with TRBJ1-6; D unclear. Germline loops: CDR1 MNHEY, CDR2 SMNVEV (reference sequence). The CDR3 covers 12 residues. The V end lost 2 bases, the J end lost 10 bases, and 6 bases lay between the germline ends. CDR3: CASSLAASPLHF. In DNA form, the CDR3 reads TGTGCCAGCAGTTTAGCCGCCTCACCCCTCCACTTT.

This clonotype came up many times. The chain's CDR3 is CASSGRTYTEAFF. CDR3 coding DNA: TGTGCCAGCAGTGGGCGCACCTACACTGAAGCTTTCTTT. The rearrangement links TRBV25-1 to TRBJ1-1; unclear D gene. Germline V lookup: CDR1 MGHDK, CDR2 SYGVNS. This CDR3 contains 13 residues. The V and J ends lost 4 bases and 3 bases respectively, with 9 bases between them. Variable domain in full (rest from reference TRBV25-1 and TRBJ1-1): EADIYQTPRYLVIGTGKKITLECSQTMGHDKMYWYQQDPGMELHLIHYSYGVNSTEKGDLSSESTVSRIRTEHFPLTLESARPSHTSQYLCASSGRTYTEAFFGQGTRLTVV.

In its sample, this clonotype was seen many times. The chain links TRBV4-1 to TRBJ2-5, with a tentative D call TRBD1 (5 bases). V lost 0 bases and J lost 3, with 11 bases in between. Germline CDR1 MGHRA, CDR2 YSYEKL. This CDR3 is built from 15 residues. DNA for the CDR3: TGCGCCAGCAGCCAAGAACGCGCAGGGAAAGAGACCCAGTACTTC. Its translation is CASSQERAGKETQYF.

The V gene is TRBV18, the J gene TRBJ2-7; 7 bases line up with TRBD1. The J segment lost 3 bases and the V segment lost 2 bases, leaving 16 bases of the junction unmatched. In germline, CDR1 is KGHSH, CDR2 LQKENI. This CDR3 has 18 residues. CDR3 nucleotide sequence: TGTGCCAGCTCACCATTAAGAACGGACAGGTGGAGTTTCTACGAGCAGTACTTC. The encoded protein is CASSPLRTDRWSFYEQYF.

This clonotype was seen many times. The J gene is TRBJ1-2, the V gene TRBV20-1; D is unresolved. Germline V lookup: CDR1 DFQATT, CDR2 SNEGSKA (reference sequence). V was pared by 1 base and J by 14 bases, with 20 bases between. There are 13 residues in the CDR3. The CDR3 loop is CSARGDLRLSETF. The CDR3 nucleotides read TGCAGTGCTAGAGGGGATCTCAGACTGAGCGAAACCTTC.

This clonotype was counted ten times or more. The chain's CDR3 is CASSFSQRETQYF. In DNA form, the CDR3 reads TGTGCCAGCAGTTTTTCGCAGAGAGAGACCCAGTACTTC. The rearrangement links TRBV12-3 or TRBV12-4 to TRBJ2-5; no reliable D call. The CDR3 is made up of 13 amino acids. Trimming stripped 3 bases from V and 4 bases from J, with 9 bases between.

In this sample, this clonotype turned up many times. The J gene is TRBJ2-3, the V gene TRBV12-3 or TRBV12-4, with 8 positions matching TRBD2. This CDR3 region has 14 residues. J gave up 4 bases and V 3 bases, and 3 bases lay outside the gene matches. The CDR3 region has the DNA TGTGCCAGCAGTTTCAGCGGGGGCTCAGATACGCAGTATTTT. Protein: CASSFSGGSDTQYF.

This clonotype has a count of ten or more. The chain couples TRBV6-2 or TRBV6-3 to TRBJ2-7; D is undetermined. V was trimmed by 6 bases and J by 0 bases, leaving 15 bases between them. This CDR3 has 15 amino acids. Per the germline V gene, CDR1 is MNHEY and CDR2 is SVGEGT. In nucleotides, the CDR3 is TGTGCCAGCAGCCGTGAGGCTGCGAGCTCCTACGAGCAGTACTTC. Translated, it gives CASSREAASSYEQYF.

This chain joins TRBV20-1 and TRBJ1-1; TRBD1 might be the D (6 bases). The ends were cut back, 4 bases at V and 5 bases at J, with 17 bases in the middle. The V gene's germline CDR1 is DFQATT and CDR2 SNEGSKA (reference sequence). The CDR3 length is 14 residues. The CDR3 bases are TGCAGTGCTACCAGACGGGGGGCGCGGACTGAAGCTTTCTTT. Translating it yields CSATRRGARTEAFF.

The sample holds many counts of this clonotype. J is TRBJ1-1 and V is TRBV5-1; unclear D gene. Trimming left V 3 bases short and J 4 bases short, with 1 base between. The CDR3 has 10 residues. Germline-derived CDR1 and CDR2 are SGHRS and YFSETQ. CDR3 loop: CASSSTEAFF. CDR3 nucleotides: TGCGCCAGCAGCTCCACTGAAGCTTTCTTT.

The chain combines TRBV2 with TRBJ2-2, with D possibly being TRBD1 (5 bases). The V end lost 1 base, the J end lost 6 bases, and 9 bases lay between the germline ends. Germline-derived CDR1 and CDR2 are SNHLY and FYNNEI. The CDR3 has 14 amino acids. For the CDR3, the DNA is TGTGCCAGCAGTGAAGAGGGGCAGGCCGGGGAGCTGTTTTTT. Protein product: CASSEEGQAGELFF.

This clonotype was seen a few times. The V call is TRBV14, the J call TRBJ2-5; 9 nucleotides line up with TRBD1. Germline trimming cut 6 bases from V and 1 base from J; bases unmatched to any gene: 15. The germline CDR1 and CDR2 sequences are SGHDN and FVKESK. The CDR3 extends over 18 amino acids. The CDR3 loop reads CASSSLDRGFSRQETQYF. In DNA, the CDR3 is TGTGCCAGCAGTAGTCTGGACAGGGGTTTTTCTCGCCAAGAGACCCAGTACTTC. Full variable domain (outside the CDR3, taken from reference TRBV14 and TRBJ2-5): EAGVTQFPSHSVIEKGQTVTLRCDPISGHDNLYWYRRVMGKEIKFLLHFVKESKQDESGMPNNRFLAERTGGTYSTLKVQPAELEDSGVYFCASSSLDRGFSRQETQYFGPGTRLLVL.

The sample holds many counts of this clonotype. The J gene is TRBJ2-5, the V gene TRBV20-1; tentative D call: TRBD2 (7 bases). V was trimmed by 6 bases and J by 5 bases, leaving 22 bases between them. There are 15 residues in the CDR3. CDR1 is DFQATT and CDR2 is SNEGSKA in the germline V gene (reference sequence). The CDR3: CSAPREGGAVETQYF. The CDR3 nucleotides are TGCAGTGCCCCGAGGGAGGGGGGGGCCGTGGAGACCCAGTACTTC.

In its sample, this clonotype was seen many times. The V call is TRBV19, the J call TRBJ2-5, with D perhaps matching TRBD2 (6 bases). From germline, CDR1 is LNHDA and CDR2 SQIVND (reference sequence). The CDR3 loop spans 14 amino acids. With 3 bases removed from V and 6 bases from J, the gap between germline ends came to 14 bases. CDR3 sequence: CASSIMAGLQTQYF. The CDR3 DNA is TGTGCCAGTAGTATTATGGCGGGGTTACAGACCCAGTACTTC.

In its sample, this clonotype was seen many times. The chain couples TRBV20-1 to TRBJ2-5; D assignment may be TRBD1 or TRBD2 (5 bases each). Trimming shortened V by 5 bases and J by 7 bases, and 23 bases separated the two germline ends. This CDR3 is built from 15 residues. CDR1 and CDR2 from the germline V gene are DFQATT and SNEGSKA (reference sequence). CDR3 region: CSAEDTRDQVGTQYF. In DNA, the CDR3 is TGCAGTGCTGAGGATACTAGGGACCAGGTCGGGACCCAGTACTTC.

This clonotype has ten or more counts. CDR3 sequence: CASSLTSGMETQYF. The CDR3 DNA reads as TGTGCCAGCAGTTTGACTAGCGGGATGGAGACCCAGTACTTC. The chain joins TRBV6-5 to TRBJ2-5, with 11 bases aligning to TRBD2. Germline V gene data show CDR1 as MNHEY and CDR2 as SVGAGI. The CDR3 is made up of 14 amino acids. The junction had 3 bases not matched to a gene; V was cut back by 4 bases and J by 5 bases.

This clonotype has a count of ten or more. The chain has TRBV30 and TRBJ1-2; TRBD1 is a possible D gene (5 bases). V shed 2 bases and J shed 10 bases, with 14 bases lying between them. Germline loops: CDR1 GTSNPN, CDR2 SVGIG (reference sequence). The CDR3 runs 12 residues. The CDR3 nucleotides read TGTGCCTGGAGTTTATTACAGGACCCCTACACCTTC. Translating it yields CAWSLLQDPYTF.

On this clonotype itself: A read error is possible here, since a much larger clone lies one base away. V is TRBV7-9 and J is TRBJ1-1, with a weak D call TRBD1 (5 bases). CDR1 and CDR2 from the germline V gene are SEHNR and FQNEAQ (reference sequence). This CDR3 contains 13 residues. For the CDR3, the DNA is TGTACCAGCAGTCGGGGACCCAGAACTGAAGCTTTCTTT. Translated, it gives CTSSRGPRTEAFF. Variable domain in full (rest from reference TRBV7-9 and TRBJ1-1): DTGVSQNPRHKITKRGQNVTFRCDPISEHNRLYWYRQTLGQGPEFLTYFQNEAQLEKSRLLSDRFSAERPKGSFSTLEIQRTEQGDSAMYLCTSSRGPRTEAFFGQGTRLTVV.